This is a list of T cell receptor beta chains from one sample in a study of OX40 agonist ivuxolimab in advanced cancers. Assay used: immunoSEQ multiplex PCR; TCRdb lists only in-frame clones, some missing. The profile shows 75,000 to 90,000 clones, about 89% of them singletons. Material: CD4+ or CD8+ T cells sorted from blood, obtained in a trial of the OX40 agonist ivuxolimab. The receptors derive from an adult with an advanced solid tumor such as melanoma, head and neck, liver or kidney cancer. The CDR3 runs from the conserved cysteine through the conserved F or W. Fields, in order: J gene, D gene, V gene, clone size, CDR3 protein, CDR3 DNA. D genes are given only for firm matches. The size field is filled for only some rows; it gives once, few, many or a size class.

J gene: TRBJ1-3; D gene: -; V gene: TRBV28; clone size: -; CDR3 protein: CASSQTPGLTGNTIYF; CDR3 DNA: TGTGCCAGCAGCCAGACTCCAGGGTTAACTGGAAACACCATATATTTT
J gene: TRBJ2-7; D gene: -; V gene: TRBV6-6; clone size: once; CDR3 protein: CASGLTYEQYF; CDR3 DNA: TGTGCCAGCGGGCTGACCTACGAGCAGTACTTC
J gene: TRBJ1-1; D gene: -; V gene: TRBV11-3; clone size: -; CDR3 protein: CASSARQGNTEAFF; CDR3 DNA: TGTGCCAGCAGCGCAAGGCAGGGTAACACTGAAGCTTTCTTT
J gene: TRBJ1-2; D gene: -; V gene: TRBV21-1; clone size: -; CDR3 protein: CASQEGGNYGYTF; CDR3 DNA: TGTGCCAGCCAGGAAGGGGGGAACTATGGCTACACCTTC
J gene: TRBJ2-1; D gene: -; V gene: TRBV6-5; clone size: -; CDR3 protein: CASGINEQFF; CDR3 DNA: TGTGCCAGCGGTATCAATGAGCAGTTCTTC
J gene: TRBJ2-1; D gene: TRBD2; V gene: TRBV28; clone size: -; CDR3 protein: CASSLYRGGADEQFF; CDR3 DNA: TGTGCCAGCAGTTTATATCGCGGGGGGGCGGATGAGCAGTTCTTC
J gene: TRBJ2-2; D gene: TRBD1; V gene: TRBV9; clone size: -; CDR3 protein: CASSSPDRERELFF; CDR3 DNA: TGTGCCAGCAGCTCGCCGGACAGGGAGAGGGAGCTGTTTTTT
J gene: TRBJ2-1; D gene: TRBD1; V gene: TRBV30; clone size: -; CDR3 protein: CAWSTGTGLYNEQFF; CDR3 DNA: TGTGCCTGGAGCACCGGGACAGGACTATACAATGAGCAGTTCTTC
J gene: TRBJ1-4; D gene: -; V gene: TRBV30; clone size: -; CDR3 protein: CAWQDGTGTNEKLFF; CDR3 DNA: TGTGCCTGGCAGGATGGGACGGGTACTAATGAAAAACTGTTTTTT
J gene: TRBJ2-1; D gene: TRBD2; V gene: TRBV4-1; clone size: -; CDR3 protein: CASSQGPLAGGWKFF; CDR3 DNA: TGCGCCAGCAGCCAAGGTCCCCTAGCGGGAGGTTGGAAGTTCTTC
J gene: TRBJ2-3; D gene: TRBD2; V gene: TRBV25-1; clone size: -; CDR3 protein: CASSGLAGGDTQYF; CDR3 DNA: TGTGCCAGCAGTGGTCTAGCGGGGGGGGATACGCAGTATTTT
J gene: TRBJ2-1; D gene: TRBD2; V gene: TRBV5-5; clone size: -; CDR3 protein: CASSLTGSGRDNEQFF; CDR3 DNA: TGTGCCAGCAGCCTGACTGGGTCAGGGAGGGACAATGAGCAGTTCTTC